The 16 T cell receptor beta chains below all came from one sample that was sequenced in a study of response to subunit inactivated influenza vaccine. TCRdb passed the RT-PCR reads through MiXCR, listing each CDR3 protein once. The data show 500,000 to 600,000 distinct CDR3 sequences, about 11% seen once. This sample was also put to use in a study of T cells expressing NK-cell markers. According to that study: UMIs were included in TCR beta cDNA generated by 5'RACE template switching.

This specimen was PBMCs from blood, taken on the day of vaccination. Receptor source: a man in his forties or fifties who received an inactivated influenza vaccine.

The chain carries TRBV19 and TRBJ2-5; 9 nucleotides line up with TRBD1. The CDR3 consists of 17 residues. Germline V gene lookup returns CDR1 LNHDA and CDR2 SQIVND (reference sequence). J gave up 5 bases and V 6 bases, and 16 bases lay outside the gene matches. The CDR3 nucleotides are TGTGCCAGTAGCAGGGGTTCCGGGACAGGGAGTGAGGAGACCCAGTACTTC. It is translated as CASSRGSGTGSEETQYF.

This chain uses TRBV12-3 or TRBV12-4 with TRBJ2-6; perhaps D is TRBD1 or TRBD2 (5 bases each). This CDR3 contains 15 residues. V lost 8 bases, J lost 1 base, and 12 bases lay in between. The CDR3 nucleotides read TGTGCCAGCTCCTGGGGCGGGTCTGGGGCCAACGTCCTGACTTTC. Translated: CASSWGGSGANVLTF.

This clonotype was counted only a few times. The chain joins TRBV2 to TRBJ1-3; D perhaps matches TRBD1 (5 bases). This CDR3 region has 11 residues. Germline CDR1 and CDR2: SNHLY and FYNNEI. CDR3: CAVGDRNTIYF. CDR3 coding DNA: TGTGCTGTCGGGGACCGAAACACCATATATTTT.

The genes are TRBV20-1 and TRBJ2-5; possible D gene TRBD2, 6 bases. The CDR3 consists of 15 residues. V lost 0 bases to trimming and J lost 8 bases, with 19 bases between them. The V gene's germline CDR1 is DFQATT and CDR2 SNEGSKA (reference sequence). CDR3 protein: CSARDYERATDTQYF. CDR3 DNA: TGCAGTGCTAGAGATTATGAGCGGGCCACGGATACCCAGTACTTC.

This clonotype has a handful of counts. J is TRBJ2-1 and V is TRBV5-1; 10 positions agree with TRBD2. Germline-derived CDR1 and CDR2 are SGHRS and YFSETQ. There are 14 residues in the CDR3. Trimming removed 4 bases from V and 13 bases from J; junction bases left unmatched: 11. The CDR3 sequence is CASSASSGGASQFF. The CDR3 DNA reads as TGCGCCAGCAGCGCCTCTAGCGGGGGAGCCTCACAGTTCTTC.

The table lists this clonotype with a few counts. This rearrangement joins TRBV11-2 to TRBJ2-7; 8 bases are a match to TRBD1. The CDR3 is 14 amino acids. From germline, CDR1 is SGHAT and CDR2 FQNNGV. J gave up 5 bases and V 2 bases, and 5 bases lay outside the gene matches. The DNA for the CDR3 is TGTGCCAGCAGCTTAATTCGGACAGGGCACGAGCAGTACTTC. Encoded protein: CASSLIRTGHEQYF. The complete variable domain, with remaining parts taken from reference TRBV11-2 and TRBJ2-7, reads EAGVAQSPRYKIIEKRQSVAFWCNPISGHATLYWYQQILGQGPKLLIQFQNNGVVDDSQLPKDRFSAERLKGVDSTLKIQPAKLEDSAVYLCASSLIRTGHEQYFGPGTRLTVT.

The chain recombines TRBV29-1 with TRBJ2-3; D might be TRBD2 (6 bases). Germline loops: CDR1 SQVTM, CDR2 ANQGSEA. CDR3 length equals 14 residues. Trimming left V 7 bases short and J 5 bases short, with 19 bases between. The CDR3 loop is CSESRGGGGDTQYF. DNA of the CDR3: TGCAGCGAATCAAGGGGAGGTGGGGGAGATACGCAGTATTTT.

The CDR3 DNA reads as TGTGCCAGCAGTGTTCAGGGGTACCAGCCCCAGCATTTT. It is translated as CASSVQGYQPQHF. The V gene is TRBV12-3 or TRBV12-4, the J gene TRBJ1-5; perhaps TRBD1 as D (6 bases). V shed 5 bases and J shed 7 bases, with 12 bases lying between them. The CDR3 length is 13 residues.

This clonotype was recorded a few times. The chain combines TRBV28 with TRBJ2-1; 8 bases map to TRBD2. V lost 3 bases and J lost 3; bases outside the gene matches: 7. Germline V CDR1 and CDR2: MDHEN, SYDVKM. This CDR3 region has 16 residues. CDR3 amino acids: CASSFKGLGVYNEQFF. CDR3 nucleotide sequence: TGTGCCAGCAGTTTTAAGGGACTAGGGGTCTACAATGAGCAGTTCTTC.

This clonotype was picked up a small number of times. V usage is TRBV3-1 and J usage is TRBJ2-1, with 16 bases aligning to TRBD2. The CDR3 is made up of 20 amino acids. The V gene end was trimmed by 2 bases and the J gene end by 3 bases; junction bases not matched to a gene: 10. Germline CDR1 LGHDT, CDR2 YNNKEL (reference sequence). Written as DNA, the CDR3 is TGTGCCAGCAGCCAAAGAACCGGGACTAGCGGGAGGGGGGTCTACAATGAGCAGTTCTTC. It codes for CASSQRTGTSGRGVYNEQFF.

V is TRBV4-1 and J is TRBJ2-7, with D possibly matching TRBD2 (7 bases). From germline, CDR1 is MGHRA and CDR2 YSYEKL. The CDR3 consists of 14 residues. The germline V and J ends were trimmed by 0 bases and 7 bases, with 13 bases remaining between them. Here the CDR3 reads CASSQDLKGGEQYF. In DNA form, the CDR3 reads TGCGCCAGCAGCCAAGATCTTAAGGGGGGGGAGCAGTACTTC.

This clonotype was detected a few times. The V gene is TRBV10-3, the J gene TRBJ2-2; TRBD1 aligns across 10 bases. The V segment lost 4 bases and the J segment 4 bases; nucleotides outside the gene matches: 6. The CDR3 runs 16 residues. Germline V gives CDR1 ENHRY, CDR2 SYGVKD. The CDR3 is CAISGFDRGLTGELFF. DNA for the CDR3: TGTGCCATCAGTGGGTTCGACAGGGGGCTCACCGGGGAGCTGTTTTTT.

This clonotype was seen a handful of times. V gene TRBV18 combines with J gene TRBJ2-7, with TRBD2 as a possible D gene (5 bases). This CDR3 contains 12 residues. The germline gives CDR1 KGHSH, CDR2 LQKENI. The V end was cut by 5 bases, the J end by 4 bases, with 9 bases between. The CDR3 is CASSTSVYEQYF. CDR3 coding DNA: TGTGCCAGCTCAACTAGTGTATACGAGCAGTACTTC. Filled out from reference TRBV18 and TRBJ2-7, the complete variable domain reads NAGVMQNPRHLVRRRGQEARLRCSPMKGHSHVYWYRQLPEEGLKFMVYLQKENIIDESGMPKERFSAEFPKEGPSILRIQQVVRGDSAAYFCASSTSVYEQYFGPGTRLTVT.

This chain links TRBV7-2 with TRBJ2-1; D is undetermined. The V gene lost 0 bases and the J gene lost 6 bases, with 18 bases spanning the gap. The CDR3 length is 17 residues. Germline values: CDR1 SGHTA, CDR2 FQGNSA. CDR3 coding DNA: TGTGCCAGCAGCTTAGCCCTAGGCCTCAAAGGCCTCAATGAGCAGTTCTTC. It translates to CASSLALGLKGLNEQFF.

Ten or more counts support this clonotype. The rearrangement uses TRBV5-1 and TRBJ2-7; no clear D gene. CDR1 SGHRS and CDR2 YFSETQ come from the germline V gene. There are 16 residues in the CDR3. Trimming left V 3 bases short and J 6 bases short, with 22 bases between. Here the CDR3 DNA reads TGCGCCAGCAGCTCTAGGTTCGACCCTCCTCTAGGCGAGCAGTACTTC. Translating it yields CASSSRFDPPLGEQYF.

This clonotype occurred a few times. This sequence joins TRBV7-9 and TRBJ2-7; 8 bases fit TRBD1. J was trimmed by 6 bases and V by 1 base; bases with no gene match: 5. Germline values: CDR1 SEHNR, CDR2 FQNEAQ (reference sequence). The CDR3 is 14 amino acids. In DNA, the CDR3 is TGTGCCAGCAGCTTAGGGACAGGGCGTCTCGAGCAGTACTTC. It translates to CASSLGTGRLEQYF.